The present entry profiles one T cell receptor beta chain with its context. The germline V gene encodes CDR1 MDHEN and CDR2 SYDVKM. This CDR3 contains 14 residues. Trimming took off 5 bases at V and 3 bases at J, with 10 bases between the two ends. The data were taken from a study of T cell changes during pregnancy in multiple sclerosis. Clones were read by immunoSEQ multiplex PCR, and TCRdb kept only the in-frame ones, dropping some. The data hold some 48,000 clones, with around nine tenths observed a single time. The sample consisted of CD4+ T cells from peripheral blood mononuclear cells, taken after pregnancy. The genes are TRBV28 and TRBJ2-2, with a weak D call TRBD2 (6 bases). The TCR originated in a female donor in good health, enrolled as a control in a pregnancy study. This chain's CDR3 is CASSRGLYTGELFF. The CDR3 DNA reads TGTGCCAGCAGTAGGGGACTGTACACCGGGGAGCTGTTTTTT.